The rows below give T cell receptor beta chains drawn from one sample of a study of human T cells and chemical hapten exposure. Using its own MiXCR run on the RACE reads, TCRdb lists one record per CDR3 protein. Of approximately 96,000 distinct CDR3 sequences listed, roughly a tenth are singletons. Specimen: whole blood, collected in connection with sensitization to the hapten diphenylcyclopropenone (DPC). These receptors came from a woman aged 40 to 50 with alopecia areata. Some clones in this sample may be carry-over from other donors' samples. Each CDR3 is given with its conserved first and last residue. D genes are given only for firm matches. Size values are once, few and many counts, or a class for expanded clones, and some rows have none.

CASTRDRAQETQYF,TGTGCCAGCACCCGGGACAGGGCGCAAGAGACCCAGTACTTC,TRBD1,TRBV2,many,TRBJ2-5
CASSQPDVAKNIQYF,TGTGCCAGCAGCCAGCCCGACGTAGCCAAAAACATTCAGTACTTC,.,TRBV3-1,many,TRBJ2-4
CASSTQGAGTGELFF,TGTGCCAGCAGCACACAGGGGGCAGGCACCGGGGAGCTGTTTTTT,TRBD1,TRBV28,many,TRBJ2-2
CASSLALGTGYTGELFF,TGTGCCAGCAGCTTAGCTCTGGGGACAGGGTACACCGGGGAGCTGTTTTTT,TRBD1,TRBV7-2,few,TRBJ2-2
CASSPGARNYGYTF,TGTGCCAGCAGTCCGGGGGCGAGGAACTATGGCTACACCTTC,.,TRBV27,.,TRBJ1-2
CASSLMLAGASSNEQFF,TGTGCCAGCTCACTGATGTTAGCGGGAGCCAGTAGCAATGAGCAGTTCTTC,TRBD2,TRBV18,few,TRBJ2-1
CASSLSSATNEKLFF,TGCGCCAGCAGCCTCTCGAGCGCAACTAATGAAAAACTGTTTTTT,.,TRBV5-1,.,TRBJ1-4
CASSLSRTTPNTGELFF,TGTGCCAGCAGCTTATCCAGGACAACCCCGAACACCGGGGAGCTGTTTTTT,.,TRBV7-2,many,TRBJ2-2
CSALAGGGDTQYF,TGCAGCGCTCTAGCGGGAGGAGGAGATACGCAGTATTTT,TRBD2,TRBV29-1,many,TRBJ2-3
CASSRGANTGELFF,TGTGCCAGCAGCCGCGGGGCTAACACCGGGGAGCTGTTTTTT,.,TRBV7-3,few,TRBJ2-2
CASRKAGGRTGELFF,TGTGCCAGCAGGAAAGCGGGAGGGCGTACCGGGGAGCTGTTTTTT,TRBD2,TRBV12-3/TRBV12-4,.,TRBJ2-2
CASSFRAEQYF,TGTGCCAGCAGTTTCAGGGCTGAGCAGTACTTC,.,TRBV28,few,TRBJ2-7
CASSLGNRETQYF,TGCGCCAGCAGCTTGGGGAATCGTGAGACCCAGTACTTC,.,TRBV5-1,many,TRBJ2-5
CASSLEVWGDNEKLFF,TGTGCCAGCAGTTTAGAGGTCTGGGGGGACAATGAAAAACTGTTTTTT,.,TRBV12-3/TRBV12-4,many,TRBJ1-4
CAISYREEQYF,TGTGCCATCAGTTACAGGGAAGAGCAGTACTTC,.,TRBV10-3,.,TRBJ2-7
CASSHRGRFF,TGTGCCAGCAGCCACAGGGGGCGGTTCTTC,.,TRBV3-2,few,TRBJ2-1
CSVTGFQDIQYF,TGCAGCGTCACAGGGTTCCAGGACATTCAGTACTTC,.,TRBV29-1,.,TRBJ2-4
CASSLGQGALSFTEAFF,TGCGCCAGCAGCTTGGGACAGGGGGCTCTCTCCTTCACTGAAGCTTTCTTT,TRBD1,TRBV5-1,.,TRBJ1-1
CASSGGLAGQYEQYF,TGTGCCAGCAGCGGAGGACTAGCGGGACAGTACGAGCAGTACTTC,TRBD2,TRBV7-9,.,TRBJ2-7
CASSLGIQGYEQYF,TGTGCCAGCAGTTTAGGGATCCAGGGCTACGAGCAGTACTTC,.,TRBV28,many,TRBJ2-7
CSAALGGEQYF,TGCAGTGCTGCCCTGGGAGGCGAGCAGTACTTC,.,TRBV20-1,many,TRBJ2-7
CASSQEKELAGVFGHTDTQYF,TGCGCCAGCAGCCAAGAGAAGGAACTAGCGGGAGTGTTCGGCCACACAGATACGCAGTATTTT,TRBD2,TRBV4-1,.,TRBJ2-3
CASSITSADTQYF,TGTGCCAGCAGTATCACTAGCGCAGATACGCAGTATTTT,TRBD2,TRBV12-3/TRBV12-4,few,TRBJ2-3
CASSQERGGAFF,TGTGCCAGCAGCCAAGAACGGGGGGGAGCTTTCTTT,.,TRBV3-1,few,TRBJ1-1
CASSARTPSSGANVLTF,TGTGCCAGCAGTGCCCGGACCCCCTCGTCTGGGGCCAACGTCCTGACTTTC,.,TRBV13,few,TRBJ2-6
CASSQHHRGTGNYEQYF,TGCGCCAGCAGCCAACATCACCGGGGGACAGGGAACTACGAGCAGTACTTC,TRBD1,TRBV4-3,many,TRBJ2-7
CASSSSPLNEQFF,TGTGCCAGCAGCTCTTCCCCCCTCAATGAGCAGTTCTTC,.,TRBV11-3,.,TRBJ2-1
CAATRGLVGADTQYF,TGTGCCGCAACAAGGGGACTAGTGGGAGCAGATACGCAGTATTTT,TRBD2,TRBV30,.,TRBJ2-3
CATTDSDTQYF,TGTGCCACCACCGATTCAGATACGCAGTATTTT,.,TRBV7-9,few,TRBJ2-3
CASRSGFTDTQYF,TGTGCCAGCAGGTCGGGGTTCACAGATACGCAGTATTTT,.,TRBV7-9,many,TRBJ2-3
CASSYDSPRLDEQFF,TGTGCCAGCAGTTACGACTCCCCTCGTCTTGATGAGCAGTTCTTC,.,TRBV6-2/TRBV6-3,few,TRBJ2-1
CASSFGQGNSQPQHF,TGTGCCAGCAGCTTTGGACAGGGGAATTCTCAGCCCCAGCATTTT,TRBD1,TRBV7-2,few,TRBJ1-5